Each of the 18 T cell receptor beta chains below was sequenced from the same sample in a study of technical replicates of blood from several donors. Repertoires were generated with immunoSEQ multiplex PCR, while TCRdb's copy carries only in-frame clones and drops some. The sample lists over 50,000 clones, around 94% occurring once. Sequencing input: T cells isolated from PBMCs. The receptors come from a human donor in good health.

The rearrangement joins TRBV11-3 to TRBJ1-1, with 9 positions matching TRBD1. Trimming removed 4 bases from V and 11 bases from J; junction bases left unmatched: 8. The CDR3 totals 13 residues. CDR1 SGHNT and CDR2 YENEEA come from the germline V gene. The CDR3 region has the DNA TGTGCCAGCAGCTCGGACAGGGGATGGGGGGCTTTCTTT. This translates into CASSSDRGWGAFF.

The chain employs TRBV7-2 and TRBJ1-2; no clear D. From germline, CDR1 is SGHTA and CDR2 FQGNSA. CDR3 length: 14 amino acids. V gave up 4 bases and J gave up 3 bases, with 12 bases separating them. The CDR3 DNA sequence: TGTGCCAGCAGCTCCGCCTGGCTTTACTATGGCTACACCTTC. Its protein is CASSSAWLYYGYTF.

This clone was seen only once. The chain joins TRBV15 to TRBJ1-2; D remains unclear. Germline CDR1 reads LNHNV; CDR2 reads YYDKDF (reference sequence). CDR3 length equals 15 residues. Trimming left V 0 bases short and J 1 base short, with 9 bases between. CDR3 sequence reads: CATSRDGGNNYGYTF. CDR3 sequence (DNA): TGTGCCACCAGCAGAGACGGCGGGAATAACTATGGCTACACCTTC.

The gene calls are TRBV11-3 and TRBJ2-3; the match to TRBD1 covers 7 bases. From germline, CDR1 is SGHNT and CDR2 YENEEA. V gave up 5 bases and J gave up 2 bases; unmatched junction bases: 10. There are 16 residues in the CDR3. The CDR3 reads CASSGGQPEDTDTQYF. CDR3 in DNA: TGTGCCAGCAGCGGGGGACAGCCAGAGGACACAGATACGCAGTATTTT.

The CDR3, as DNA: TGTGCCAGCAGCCAGATAACGACAGGACGGGACTACGAGCAGTACTTC. This translates into CASSQITTGRDYEQYF. The genes are TRBV7-9 and TRBJ2-7; tentative D call: TRBD1 (6 bases). Trimming cost V 5 bases and J 3 bases, with 20 bases left between them. Germline-derived CDR1 and CDR2 are SEHNR and FQNEAQ (reference sequence). The CDR3 has 16 residues.

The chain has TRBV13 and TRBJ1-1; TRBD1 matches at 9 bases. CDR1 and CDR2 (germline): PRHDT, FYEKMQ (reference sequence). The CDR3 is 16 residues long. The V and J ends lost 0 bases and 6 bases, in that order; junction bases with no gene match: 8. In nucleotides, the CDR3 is TGTGCCAGCAGCTTAGGCCGGGACAGGGTTGTGCCTGAAGCTTTCTTT. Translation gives CASSLGRDRVVPEAFF.

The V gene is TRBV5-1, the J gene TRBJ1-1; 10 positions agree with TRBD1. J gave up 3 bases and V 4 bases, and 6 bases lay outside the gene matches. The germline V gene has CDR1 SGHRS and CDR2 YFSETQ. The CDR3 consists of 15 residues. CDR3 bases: TGCGCCAGCAGCAACACCGGGACAGGGGACACTGAAGCTTTCTTT. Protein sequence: CASSNTGTGDTEAFF.

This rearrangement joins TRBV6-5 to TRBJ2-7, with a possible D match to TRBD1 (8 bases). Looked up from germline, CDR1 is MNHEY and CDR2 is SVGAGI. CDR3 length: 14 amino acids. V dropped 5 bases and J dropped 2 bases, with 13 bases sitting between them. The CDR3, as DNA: TGTGCCAGCAGTGGGGGGGACAGGCCCTACGAGCAGTACTTC. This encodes CASSGGDRPYEQYF.

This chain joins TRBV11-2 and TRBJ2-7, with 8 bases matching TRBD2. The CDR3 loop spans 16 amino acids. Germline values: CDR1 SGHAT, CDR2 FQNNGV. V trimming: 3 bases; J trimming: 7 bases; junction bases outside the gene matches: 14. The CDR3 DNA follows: TGTGCCAGCAGCTTGGCCATAGCGGGACAACCTTGGGAGCAGTACTTC. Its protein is CASSLAIAGQPWEQYF.

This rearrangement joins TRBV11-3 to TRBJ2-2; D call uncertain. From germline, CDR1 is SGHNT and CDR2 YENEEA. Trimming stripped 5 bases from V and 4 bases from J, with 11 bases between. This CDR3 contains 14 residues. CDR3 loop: CASSHYRSTGELFF. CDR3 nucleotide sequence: TGTGCCAGCAGCCATTACCGGAGCACCGGGGAGCTGTTTTTT.

Here the CDR3 DNA reads TGTGCCAGCCGATACTCCGACAGGCGAAATCAGCCCCAGCATTTT. As protein: CASRYSDRRNQPQHF. The rearrangement links TRBV28 to TRBJ1-5, with D tentatively TRBD1 (6 bases). Germline CDR1 and CDR2: MDHEN and SYDVKM. Trimming pared 8 bases from V and 4 bases from J, leaving 18 bases between. This CDR3 comprises 15 residues.

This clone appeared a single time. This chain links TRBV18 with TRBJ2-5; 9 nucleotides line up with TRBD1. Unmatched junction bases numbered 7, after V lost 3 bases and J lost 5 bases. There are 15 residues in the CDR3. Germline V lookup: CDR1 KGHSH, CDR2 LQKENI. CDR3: CASSPRTGDLETQYF. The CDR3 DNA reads TGTGCCAGCTCACCCAGGACAGGGGACTTGGAGACCCAGTACTTC.

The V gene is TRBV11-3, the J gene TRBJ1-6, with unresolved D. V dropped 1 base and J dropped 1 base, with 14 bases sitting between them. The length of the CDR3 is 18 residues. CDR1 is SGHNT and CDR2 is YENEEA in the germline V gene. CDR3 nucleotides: TGTGCCAGCAGCTTAGTTGCACCGAGGAGTTCCTATAATTCACCCCTCCACTTT. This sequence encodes CASSLVAPRSSYNSPLHF.

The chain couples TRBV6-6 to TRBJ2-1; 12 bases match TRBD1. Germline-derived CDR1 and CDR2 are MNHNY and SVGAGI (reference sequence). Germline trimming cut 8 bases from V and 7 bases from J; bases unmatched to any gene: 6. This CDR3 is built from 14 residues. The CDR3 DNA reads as TGTGCCAGCTCCCCGGGACAGGGGGCGAATGAGCAGTTCTTC. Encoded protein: CASSPGQGANEQFF.

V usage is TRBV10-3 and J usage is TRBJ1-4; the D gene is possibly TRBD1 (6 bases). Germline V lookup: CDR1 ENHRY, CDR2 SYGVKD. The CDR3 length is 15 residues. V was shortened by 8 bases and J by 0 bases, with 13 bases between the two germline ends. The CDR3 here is CAISPGQSTNEKLFF. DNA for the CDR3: TGTGCCATCTCCCCCGGACAGTCAACTAATGAAAAACTGTTTTTT.

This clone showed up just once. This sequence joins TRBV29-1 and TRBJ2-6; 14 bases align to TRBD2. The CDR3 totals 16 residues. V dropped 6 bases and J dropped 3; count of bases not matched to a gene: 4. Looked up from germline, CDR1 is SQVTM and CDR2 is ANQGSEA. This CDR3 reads CSVPGLAGVGANVLTF. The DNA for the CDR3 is TGCAGCGTGCCGGGACTAGCGGGAGTTGGGGCCAACGTCCTGACTTTC.

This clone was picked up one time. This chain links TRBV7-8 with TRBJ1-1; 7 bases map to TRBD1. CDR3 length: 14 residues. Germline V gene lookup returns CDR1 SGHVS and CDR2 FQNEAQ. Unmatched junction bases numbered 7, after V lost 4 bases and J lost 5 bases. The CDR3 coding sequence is TGTGCCAGCAGCTGGAGACAGGGTGCAACTGAAGCTTTCTTT. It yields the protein CASSWRQGATEAFF. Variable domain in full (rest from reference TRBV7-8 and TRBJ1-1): GAGVSQSPRYKVAKRGQDVALRCDPISGHVSLFWYQQALGQGPEFLTYFQNEAQLDKSGLPSDRFFAERPEGSVSTLKIQRTQQEDSAVYLCASSWRQGATEAFFGQGTRLTVV.

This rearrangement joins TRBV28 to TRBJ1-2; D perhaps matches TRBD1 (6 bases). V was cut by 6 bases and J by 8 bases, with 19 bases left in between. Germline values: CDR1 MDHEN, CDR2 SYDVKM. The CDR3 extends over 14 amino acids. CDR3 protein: CASSITQGRGGYTF. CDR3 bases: TGTGCCAGCAGCATAACCCAGGGGCGCGGGGGCTACACCTTC.